This T cell receptor (beta chain) was captured by sequencing in a study of cytomegalovirus exposure and HLA in healthy donors. Across the whole study: Within the Caucasian-associated ancestry cluster were roughly 82% of the roughly 400 genotyped donors. Regarding the study as a whole: Later on, a genetic analysis was performed. It linked a missense variant in DCLRE1C with V- and J-gene trimming of TCR beta.

Primers for the PCR totalled 60 Vbeta and 13 Jbeta. Measured with immunoSEQ multiplex PCR; TCRdb has only the in-frame clones, and not every one. The profile shows tens of thousands of clones, roughly 60% of them singletons. In this sample, this clone turned up a few times. The antigen is unknown. This receptor was taken from a woman in her 30s in good health and CMV-seropositive. Sequencing was done on a sample of PBMCs.

Here the CDR3 DNA reads TGTGCCAGCAGAGGCGGGACGCTCTTGGGCGGCTACACCTTC. Protein product: CASRGGTLLGGYTF. This chain joins TRBV28 and TRBJ1-2; D is perhaps TRBD1 (5 bases). The length of the CDR3 is 14 residues. Germline CDR1 MDHEN, CDR2 SYDVKM. V lost 6 bases, J lost 8 bases, and 19 bases lay in between.